A selection of T cell receptor beta chains follows, all from one sample in a study of blood T cell repertoires in COVID-19. TCRdb's table, derived via immunoSEQ multiplex PCR, lists solely in-frame clones and lacks some. The repertoire includes 62,000 or so clones, approximately 89% of them detected once, and 8.2% sits in the top ten. Sequencing was done on a sample of peripheral blood. The receptors were gathered from a man between 50 and 59 years old with active COVID-19. The CDR3 runs from the conserved cysteine through the conserved F or W. D genes are given only for firm matches. Some rows have no size entry. The others give once, few or many, or a class for an expanded clone.

D gene	J gene	CDR3 length	clone size	V gene	CDR3 DNA	CDR3 protein
NA	TRBJ1-3	13	NA	TRBV3-1/TRBV3-2	TGTGCCAGCAGCCCTAGCTCTGGAAACACCATATATTTT	CASSPSSGNTIYF
NA	TRBJ1-5	12	once	TRBV13	TGTGCCAGCACCCTCCGGGGGGGGCCCCAGCATTTT	CASTLRGGPQHF
NA	TRBJ2-7	14	NA	TRBV27	TGTGCCAGCAGTTTGAGGACACCACCCTACGAGCAGTACTTC	CASSLRTPPYEQYF
TRBD1	TRBJ2-2	17	NA	TRBV24-1	TGTGCCACCAGTGAGGGAACCGGGACAGGGGGCACCGGGGAGCTGTTTTTT	CATSEGTGTGGTGELFF
TRBD2	TRBJ2-5	14	NA	TRBV3-1/TRBV3-2	TGTGCCAGCAGCCTCCTAGCGGGAGGTGAGACCCAGTACTTC	CASSLLAGGETQYF
TRBD1	TRBJ2-1	14	NA	TRBV24-1	TGTGCCACCAGCCGGACAGGGGGGATCAATGAGCAGTTCTTC	CATSRTGGINEQFF
TRBD1	TRBJ1-3	14	NA	TRBV5-1	TGCGCCAGCAGCATCCAGGGGGCCGGAAACACCATATATTTT	CASSIQGAGNTIYF
NA	TRBJ2-3	14	NA	TRBV5-1	TGCGCCAGCAGCTTTATGAGAAACACAGATACGCAGTATTTT	CASSFMRNTDTQYF
TRBD1	TRBJ2-2	15	NA	TRBV5-6	TGTGCCAGCAGCCCCTGGGACAGGCGTACCGGGGAGCTGTTTTTT	CASSPWDRRTGELFF
NA	TRBJ2-1	15	NA	TRBV5-6	TGTGCCAGCAGGCCCGGGTCGCTTAAATACAATGAGCAGTTCTTC	CASRPGSLKYNEQFF